This TCR beta chain appears in the sequencing data of a study of cytotoxic CD8 clonotypes in ibrutinib-treated CLL. Method: immunoSEQ multiplex PCR; TCRdb's copy keeps in-frame clones and lacks some. The sample holds over 150,000 clones; around 72% are singletons and the top ten take about an eighth. The CDR3 runs to 17 residues. Germline CDR1 is SGHVS and CDR2 is FNYEAQ. V was shortened by 5 bases and J by 0 bases, with 20 bases between the two germline ends. This clonotype was sampled from a human donor with chronic lymphocytic leukemia. V is TRBV7-6 and J is TRBJ2-7; D possibly matches TRBD1 or TRBD2 (5 bases each). This specimen was PBMCs, taken after 24 months of ibrutinib treatment. CDR3 sequence (DNA): TGTGCCAGCAGCCCGGAACCCGATGGGGGTCGCTCCTACGAGCAGTACTTC. This encodes CASSPEPDGGRSYEQYF.